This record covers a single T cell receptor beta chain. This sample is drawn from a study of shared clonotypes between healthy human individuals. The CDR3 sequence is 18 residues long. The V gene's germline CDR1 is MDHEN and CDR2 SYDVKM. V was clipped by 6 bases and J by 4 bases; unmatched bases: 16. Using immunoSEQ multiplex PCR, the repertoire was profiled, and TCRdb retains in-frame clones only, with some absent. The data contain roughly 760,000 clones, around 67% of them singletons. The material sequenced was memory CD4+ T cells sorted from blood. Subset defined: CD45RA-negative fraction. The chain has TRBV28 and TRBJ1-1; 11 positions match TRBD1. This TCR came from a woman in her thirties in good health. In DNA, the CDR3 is TGTGCCAGCAGCCAACCCCCACTGGGGACAGGGGGATCCACTGAAGCTTTCTTT. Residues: CASSQPPLGTGGSTEAFF.